This T cell receptor (delta chain) appears in the sequencing data of a study of γδ T cells in repeated Plasmodium falciparum infection (dated by TCRdb to the early 2020s). A note on the overall study: Malian children exposed to intense seasonal malaria transmission were enrolled in the natural-infection arm and compared with Australian children matched for age and gender. The study looked at how repeated Plasmodium falciparum infection shapes the human gammadelta T cell repertoire, using both natural infection in Mali and controlled human malaria infection. Malian gammadelta TCR repertoires were analysed cross-sectionally during no-transmission periods and longitudinally across acute febrile malaria episodes. Several malaria-naive U.S. adults underwent four controlled human malaria infections by bites from P. falciparum NF54-infected Anopheles stephensi mosquitoes over about 590 days. Controlled-infection subjects were sampled at baseline, immediately before selected infections, and 21 days after each infection.

Concerning this clone: The target of this receptor is not known. TCRdb pairs this DNA with a much larger clone's protein that differs at residue 5, likely a read error; the protein shown was translated from the DNA.

The CDR3 goes from the cysteine to the phenylalanine over 19 residues. The sequence is cut down to CDR3 DNA, 57 bases in frame from base 1. V is cut back by 5 bases and J by 3 bases, with 18 bases in the junction unmatched. CDR1 and CDR2, looked up from the germline V gene, are TSWWSYY and QGS. Points the paper makes about the study in general: Vdelta2-negative gammadelta TCR repertoires from Malian children appeared more clonally expanded, less diverse and less shared than those of Australian children. The controlled-infection cohort was small, limiting analysis of inter-individual variability in gammadelta T cell responses. Vgamma9/Vdelta2+ TCR repertoires showed a highly stable polyclonal repertoire over time and infection, with many inter-individual overlapping TCRgamma sequences. Repeated controlled infections appeared to drive waves of new clonotype selection in Vdelta2-negative, largely Vdelta1+, gammadelta TCR repertoires. The Malian cohort was drawn from a small rural village made up mostly of one ethnic group, which limits generalizability.

For bulk TCR repertoire analysis, Vgamma9/Vdelta2+ and Vdelta2-negative gammadelta T cell populations were isolated by flow sorting from peripheral blood mononuclear cells. To prepare the library, multiplex PCR was applied. Sequencing took place on an Illumina MiSeq. Both TCR gamma (TRG) and TCR delta (TRD) chains were sequenced from each sorted gammadelta T cell sample. The authors' analysis ran thus. The repertoire analyses drew on clonotype tree plots, the accumulated frequency of the top 20 clonotypes, and diversity index (DI) and D75 metrics. After TCRdb called clones again from the public reads with CATT, rows with identical DNA were merged. TCRdb's processing, not the authors' own work, is the source of the V and J calls. The sample table contains approximately 93,000 delta-chain clones; only one count was recorded for 0.8% to 1% of them. 9.6% of the sample is in the top ten clones.

The receptor comes from a pool of human donors (malaria-infected and uninfected, not separated). Here the chain combines TRDV1 and TRDJ1, and 10 junctional nucleotides match TRDD3. The J gene is not listed in TCRdb, so it was assigned here from a DNA match to germline. Sequencing was carried out using gamma-delta T cells from blood. The CDR3 region reads CALGHNLRRGIRVSDKLIF. The nucleotide sequence reads TGTGCTCTTGGGCACAATCTACGGCGGGGGATACGTGTTTCCGATAAACTCATCTTT.